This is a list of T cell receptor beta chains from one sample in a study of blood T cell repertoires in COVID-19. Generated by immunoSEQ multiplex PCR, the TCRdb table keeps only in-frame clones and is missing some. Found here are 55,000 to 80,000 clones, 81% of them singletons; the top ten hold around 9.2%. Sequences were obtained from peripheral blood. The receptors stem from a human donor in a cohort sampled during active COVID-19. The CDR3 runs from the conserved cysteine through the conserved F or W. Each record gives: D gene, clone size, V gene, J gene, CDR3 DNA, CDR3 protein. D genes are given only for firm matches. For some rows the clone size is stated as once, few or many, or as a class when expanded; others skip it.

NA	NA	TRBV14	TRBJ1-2	TGTGCCAGCAGCCAATCTCGAGGAAGCAGCTATGGCTACACCTTC	CASSQSRGSSYGYTF
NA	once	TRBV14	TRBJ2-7	TGTGCCAGCAGCCTACAAAGCGGGTCGGCCTACGAGCAGTACTTC	CASSLQSGSAYEQYF
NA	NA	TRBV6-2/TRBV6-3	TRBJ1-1	TGTGCCAGCAGTTACGATGTAACAGGGCATGAAGATGAAGCTTTCTTT	CASSYDVTGHEDEAFF
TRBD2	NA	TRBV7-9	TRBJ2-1	TGTGCCAGCAGCCCGCCTAGCGGGAGGGTCACCTACAATGAGCAGTTCTTC	CASSPPSGRVTYNEQFF
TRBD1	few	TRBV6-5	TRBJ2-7	TGTGCCAGCAGTACCCGACAGGGGGCCTACGAGCAGTACTTC	CASSTRQGAYEQYF
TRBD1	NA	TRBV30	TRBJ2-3	TGTGCCTGGAGTCTGACAGGGGGCAAAGATACGCAGTATTTT	CAWSLTGGKDTQYF
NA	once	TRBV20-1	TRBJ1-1	TGCAGTGAGGCAGGGAACACTGAAGCTTTCTTT	CSEAGNTEAFF
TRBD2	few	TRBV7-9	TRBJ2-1	TGTGCCAGCGTTAGACTAGCGGAGCAGTTCTTC	CASVRLAEQFF
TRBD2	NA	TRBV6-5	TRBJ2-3	TGTGCCAGCAGTTATCATCGGAAGCGGGAAACGCAGTATTTT	CASSYHRKRETQYF
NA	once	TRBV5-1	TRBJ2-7	TGCGCCAGCAGCTTGGGTCAGTTTGAGCAGTACTTC	CASSLGQFEQYF
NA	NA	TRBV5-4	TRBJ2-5	TGTGCCAGCAGCCAAGCAACCCAAGAGACCCAGTACTTC	CASSQATQETQYF
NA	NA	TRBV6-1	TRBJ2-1	TGTGCCAGCAGTGAAGCGTACTTTCTCAATGAGCAGTTCTTC	CASSEAYFLNEQFF
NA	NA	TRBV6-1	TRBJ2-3	TGTGCCAGCAGTGAAGGGACAGACCTCACAGATACGCAGTATTTT	CASSEGTDLTDTQYF
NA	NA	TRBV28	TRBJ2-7	TGTGCCAGCAGTTTAGGGGTCGAAGGGGAAACCTACGAGCAGTACTTC	CASSLGVEGETYEQYF
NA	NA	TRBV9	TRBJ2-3	TGTGCCAGCAGCGGAACACAGGATACGCAGTATTTT	CASSGTQDTQYF
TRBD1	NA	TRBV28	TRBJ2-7	TGTGCCAGCAGTCTATCTACCGGGACAGGGGACGACGAGCAGTACTTC	CASSLSTGTGDDEQYF